Each of the 12 T cell receptor beta chains below was sequenced from the same sample in a study of OX40 agonist ivuxolimab in advanced cancers. The data were produced by immunoSEQ multiplex PCR, yet TCRdb's version contains in-frame clones alone and is incomplete. The sample has about 50,000 clones; about 80% are singletons. Sequenced material: CD4+ or CD8+ T cells sorted from blood, taken in a trial of the OX40 agonist ivuxolimab. The receptors stem from an adult with an advanced solid tumor such as melanoma, head and neck, liver or kidney cancer.

The chain recombines TRBV10-2 with TRBJ2-2; no clear D gene. The CDR3 length is 13 residues. V lost 7 bases and J 0 bases, leaving 6 bases between the germline ends. CDR1 and CDR2 (germline): WSHSY, SAAADI. The CDR3 region is CASTIANTGELFF. Here the CDR3 DNA reads TGCGCCAGCACTATCGCGAACACCGGGGAGCTGTTTTTT.

The chain has TRBV10-3 and TRBJ2-5; 9 nucleotides align to TRBD1. J was trimmed by 5 bases and V by 8 bases; bases with no gene match: 6. Per the germline V gene, CDR1 is ENHRY and CDR2 is SYGVKD. This CDR3 has 13 amino acids. The CDR3 here is CAILAQGAETQYF. The CDR3 nucleotides are TGTGCCATCCTCGCACAGGGGGCTGAGACCCAGTACTTC.

The chain employs TRBV6-1 and TRBJ2-7; 10 bases map to TRBD1. There are 14 residues in the CDR3. Germline CDR1 is MNHNS and CDR2 is SASEGT. Trimming cost V 5 bases and J 4 bases; bases outside gene matches: 5. The DNA of the CDR3 is TGTGCCAGCAGTAGACAGGGGGCCATGTACGAGCAGTACTTC. It yields the protein CASSRQGAMYEQYF.

This clone was observed a few times. V is TRBV4-1 and J is TRBJ2-1, with D possibly being TRBD1 (6 bases). CDR3 size: 13 residues. Germline V lookup: CDR1 MGHRA, CDR2 YSYEKL. Trimming took off 10 bases at V and 8 bases at J, with 18 bases between the two ends. In nucleotides, the CDR3 is TGCGCCACCACGACCACAGGGAAAGATGAGCAGTTCTTC. Protein sequence: CATTTTGKDEQFF.

CDR3 loop: CASSRVSEAGYTF. DNA of the CDR3: TGTGCCAGCAGCCGAGTTTCCGAGGCTGGCTACACCTTC. The genes are TRBV5-6 and TRBJ1-2; D gene ambiguous. The V end lost 4 bases, the J end lost 7 bases, and 14 bases lay between the germline ends. From germline, CDR1 is SGHDT and CDR2 YYEEEE. This CDR3 contains 13 residues.

This chain uses TRBV5-4 with TRBJ2-3, with 7 nucleotides matching TRBD2. Germline V gene data show CDR1 as SGHNT and CDR2 as YYREEE (reference sequence). The CDR3 has 15 amino acids. After removal of 5 bases from V and 0 bases from J, the junction contained 6 bases not matched to a gene. This chain's CDR3 is CASRDQRGSTDTQYF. CDR3 DNA: TGTGCCAGCAGGGACCAGCGGGGCAGCACAGATACGCAGTATTTT.

The chain links TRBV18 to TRBJ2-5; D ambiguous. This CDR3 comprises 14 residues. V lost 3 bases, J lost 2 bases, and 10 bases lay in between. Germline values: CDR1 KGHSH, CDR2 LQKENI. Here the CDR3 DNA reads TGTGCCAGCTCACCGCTGGGTGGTCAAGAGACCCAGTACTTC. Protein product: CASSPLGGQETQYF.

This chain links TRBV5-4 with TRBJ1-2, with 10 bases matching TRBD1. The junction had 11 bases not matched to a gene; V was cut back by 4 bases and J by 8 bases. The germline V gene has CDR1 SGHNT and CDR2 YYREEE (reference sequence). The CDR3 totals 15 residues. CDR3 protein: CASSDRQGAWYGYTF. CDR3 bases: TGTGCCAGCAGCGACCGACAGGGGGCATGGTACGGCTACACCTTC.

CDR3 bases: TGTGCCAGCAGAAGTCATAGGGATACGCAGTATTTT. This translates into CASRSHRDTQYF. The chain employs TRBV6-1 and TRBJ2-3; D call uncertain. V lost 6 bases, J lost 6 bases, and 10 bases lay in between. The germline CDR1 and CDR2 sequences are MNHNS and SASEGT. CDR3 length: 12 amino acids.

The rearrangement uses TRBV5-6 and TRBJ2-3, with D possibly being TRBD1 or TRBD2 (5 bases each). This CDR3 is 16 amino acids long. The germline V gene has CDR1 SGHDT and CDR2 YYEEEE. The V gene lost 4 bases and the J gene lost 8 bases, with 23 bases spanning the gap. The CDR3 is CASSLHGTQPGATQYF. The CDR3 DNA follows: TGTGCCAGCAGCCTACACGGGACCCAACCCGGGGCTACGCAGTATTTT.

Judged by abundance, this clone is medium-sized. This chain uses TRBV29-1 with TRBJ1-2, with TRBD1 matching over 11 bases. The V gene end was trimmed by 1 base and the J gene end by 7 bases; junction bases not matched to a gene: 5. Germline V gene sequence: CDR1 SQVTM, CDR2 ANQGSEA. CDR3 size: 14 residues. In DNA form, the CDR3 reads TGCAGCGTTGAAGTTGGGACAGGGGGGTCTGGCTACACCTTC. Its translation: CSVEVGTGGSGYTF.

The chain has TRBV7-2 and TRBJ1-4, with TRBD1 matching 8 bases. The V segment lost 1 base and the J segment 8 bases; nucleotides outside the gene matches: 6. The CDR3 has 15 residues. CDR1 is SGHTA and CDR2 is FQGNSA in the germline V gene. The CDR3: CASSLVQGAGEKLFF. The CDR3 coding sequence is TGTGCCAGCAGCTTAGTGCAGGGGGCCGGGGAAAAACTGTTTTTT.